This is a list of T cell receptor beta chains from one sample in a study of vaccination and CD4 T cells after COVID-19. Antigens of these TCRs are unknown. MiXCR was run by TCRdb on the PCR reads, yielding one entry per CDR3 protein. The repertoire holds 5,000 to 6,500 distinct CDR3 sequences, with around 30% as singletons. The sample in question was CD4+ T cells from blood, cultured in vitro, obtained after SARS-CoV-2 vaccination. These TCRs come from a human donor who had recovered from COVID-19. Both conserved end residues are part of each CDR3.

>TRBJ1-1|TRBV6-5
CASSSVGRGTEAFF
>TRBJ2-5|TRBV9
CASSVVGGRETQYF
>TRBJ2-1|TRBV14
CASSPLSGSYNEQFF
>TRBJ2-3|TRBV6-1
CASSDPLAWTGADTQYF
>TRBJ2-1|TRBV7-3
CASSLYGLAEYNEQFF
>TRBJ1-1|TRBV10-3
CAISLEREIEAFF
>TRBJ1-2|TRBV12-3/TRBV12-4
CASSPTGLGGYTF
>TRBJ1-5|TRBV10-3
CAISEVRGQPQHF
>TRBJ2-3|TRBV6-1
CASSEALTRPLSTDTQYF
>TRBJ1-5|TRBV5-1
CASSWGTPNQPQHF
>TRBJ2-7|TRBV6-1
CASSHPSTRSYEQYF
>TRBJ1-1|TRBV7-2
CATGVQNTEAFF
>TRBJ2-5|TRBV7-9
CASSLGGSETQYF
>TRBJ2-2|TRBV20-1
CSARDMGLPTGELFF
>TRBJ2-7|TRBV15
CATRRGQGATYEQYF
>TRBJ1-1|TRBV6-1
CASSAAWTKNTEAFF
>TRBJ2-7|TRBV6-1
CASSEPGTYEQYF
>TRBJ2-7|TRBV20-1
CSVGAGAPYEQYF
>TRBJ2-3|TRBV14
CASSQTAYTQYF
>TRBJ1-6|TRBV6-5
CASSFGQTLNSPLHF
>TRBJ2-7|TRBV7-2
CASSLAVNSYEQYF
>TRBJ2-7|TRBV6-1
CASSRLAGGGSYEQYF
>TRBJ1-2|TRBV6-1
CASSGLGTNYGYTF
>TRBJ2-1|TRBV6-5
CASSYSKPSGGRGEQFF